This entry concerns a single TCR beta chain. Its cognate antigen is unknown. Reverse transcription of all isolated RNA meant that expressed TCRB transcripts were sequenced. The method was immunoSEQ multiplex PCR; TCRdb's version includes in-frame clones alone and lacks a portion of them. Among about 150,000 clones, approximately 7.8% were seen once, and the ten largest hold around 0.9%. The data were obtained in a study of beta chain features in type 1 diabetes. The wider study: The patient and healthy donor groups were comparable for age, gender and cell yields. General study findings and limits: In all four CD4+ subsets, TCRB CDR3 length was significantly, moderately reduced in type 1 diabetes. With patients and controls alike, PCR might favor shorter templates to an equal degree.

Averaging about 100 mL, one heparinised blood draw was given by each donor. Sorting based on CD45RO/CCR7/CD25/CD127/CD95/CD27 separated CD4+ naive, central memory, regulatory and stem cell-like memory cells. The CDR3 is 15 residues long. The V end lost 6 bases, the J end lost 2 bases, and 14 bases lay between the germline ends. Looked up from germline, CDR1 is SGHAT and CDR2 is FQDESV (reference sequence). The sequenced material came from central memory CD4+ T cells from blood. The chain joins TRBV11-1 to TRBJ2-1; D remains ambiguous. This TCR was recovered from a woman between 35 and 50 years old with type 1 diabetes. CDR3 protein: CASRPRGSAYNEQFF. The DNA of the CDR3 is TGTGCCAGCAGGCCCCGAGGCAGCGCCTACAATGAGCAGTTCTTC.